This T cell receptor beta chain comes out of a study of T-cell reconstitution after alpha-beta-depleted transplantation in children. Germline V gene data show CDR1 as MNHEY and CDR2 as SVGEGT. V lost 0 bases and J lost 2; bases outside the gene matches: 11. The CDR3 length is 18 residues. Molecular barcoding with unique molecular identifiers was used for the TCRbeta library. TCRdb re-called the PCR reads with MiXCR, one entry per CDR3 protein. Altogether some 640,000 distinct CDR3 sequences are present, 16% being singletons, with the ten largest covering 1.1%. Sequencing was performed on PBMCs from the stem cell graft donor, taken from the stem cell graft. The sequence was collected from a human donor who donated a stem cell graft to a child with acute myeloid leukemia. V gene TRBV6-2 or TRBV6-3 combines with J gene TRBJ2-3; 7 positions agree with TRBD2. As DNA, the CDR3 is TGTGCCAGCAGTTACTCGCTCGCAGCGGGGCCCCTCACAGATACGCAGTATTTT. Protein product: CASSYSLAAGPLTDTQYF.